This T cell receptor beta chain was obtained from a study of radiotherapy plus CTLA-4 blockade in lung cancer. This clone was detected once. Only in-frame clones appear in the TCRdb table, and some are missing; sequencing was by immunoSEQ multiplex PCR. Of 90,000 to 150,000 clones in the sample, around 75% were seen once. This CDR3 comprises 16 residues. CDR1 is SNHLY and CDR2 is FYNNEI in the germline V gene. V gave up 8 bases and J gave up 3 bases; unmatched junction bases: 15. Ipilimumab CTLA-4 blockade and focal radiation were given to patients with chemo-refractory metastatic non-small-cell lung cancer.

This sample comprised peripheral blood, obtained from a patient treated with radiotherapy plus ipilimumab. The receptor comes from a human donor with non-small cell lung cancer who had a partial response to radiotherapy plus ipilimumab. The rearrangement links TRBV2 to TRBJ1-1, with TRBD1 identical over 7 bases. CDR3 amino acids: CASFLKTGRPDTEAFF. The CDR3 DNA is TGTGCCAGCTTTTTAAAGACAGGGAGACCGGACACTGAAGCTTTCTTT.